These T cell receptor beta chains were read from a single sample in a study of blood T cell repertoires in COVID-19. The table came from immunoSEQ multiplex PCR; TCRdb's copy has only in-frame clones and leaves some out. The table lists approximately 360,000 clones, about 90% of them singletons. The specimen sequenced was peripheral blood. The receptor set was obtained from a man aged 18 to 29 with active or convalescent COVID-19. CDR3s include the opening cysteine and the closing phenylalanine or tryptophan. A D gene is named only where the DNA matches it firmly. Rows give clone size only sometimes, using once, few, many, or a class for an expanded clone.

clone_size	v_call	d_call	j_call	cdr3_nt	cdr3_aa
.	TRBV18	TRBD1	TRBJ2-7	TGTGCCAGCTCGATTGGGACAGGGGGCGAGCAGTACTTC	CASSIGTGGEQYF
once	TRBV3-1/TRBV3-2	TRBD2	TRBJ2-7	TGTGCCAGCAGCCAAGATGAACTAGCGGGTGACAAGCAGTACTTC	CASSQDELAGDKQYF
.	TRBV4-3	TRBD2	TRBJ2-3	TGCGCCAGCAGCCAAGGGGCTAGCGGGAGTGCAGATACGCAGTATTTT	CASSQGASGSADTQYF
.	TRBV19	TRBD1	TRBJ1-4	TGTGCCAGTAGTAAGGGGGCTGCAACTAATGAAAAACTGTTTTTT	CASSKGAATNEKLFF
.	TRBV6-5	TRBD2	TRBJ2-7	TGTGCCAGCAGTTATTCTACTAGCGGGAGACCCATCGAGCAGTACTTC	CASSYSTSGRPIEQYF
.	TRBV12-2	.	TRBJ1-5	TGTGCAAGTCGCTTAGAGGTCAGGCCCACTCCCGGGCCCCAGCATTTT	CASRLEVRPTPGPQHF
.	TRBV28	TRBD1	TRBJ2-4	TGTGCCAGCAGAAGGACAGGGAACGACATTCAGTACTTC	CASRRTGNDIQYF
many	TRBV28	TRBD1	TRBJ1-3	TGTGCCAGCAGTCCAGGGGGCTCTGGAAACACCATATATTTT	CASSPGGSGNTIYF
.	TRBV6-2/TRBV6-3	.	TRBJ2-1	TGTGCCAGCAGTTACTCGACGGCCGGGGGTTCCAATGAGCAGTTCTTC	CASSYSTAGGSNEQFF
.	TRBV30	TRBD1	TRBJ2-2	TGTGCCTCGAAGGACAGGGGAAGGACCGGGGAGCTGTTTTTT	CASKDRGRTGELFF
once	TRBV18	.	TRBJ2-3	TGTGCCAGCTCACCAGGGACTAGCACAGATACGCAGTATTTT	CASSPGTSTDTQYF
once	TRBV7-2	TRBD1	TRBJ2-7	TGTGCCAGCAGCTTGGGGATGACAGGGCCCTACGAGCAGTACTTC	CASSLGMTGPYEQYF
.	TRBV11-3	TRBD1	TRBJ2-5	TGTGCCAGCAGGGACAGGGACCAAGAGACCCAGTACTTC	CASRDRDQETQYF
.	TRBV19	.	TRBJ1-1	TGTGCCAGTAGTATTAGCTTACTGAAGAACACTGAAGCTTTCTTT	CASSISLLKNTEAFF
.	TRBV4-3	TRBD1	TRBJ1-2	TGCGCCAGCAGCCAAGTCCGGACAGGCGATGGCTACACCTTC	CASSQVRTGDGYTF
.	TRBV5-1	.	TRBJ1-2	TGCGCCAGCAGCTTGGCCTCGACAGTCAGTGGCTACACCTTC	CASSLASTVSGYTF
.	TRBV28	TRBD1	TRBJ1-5	TGTGCCAGCAGTTTACTACAGGGGCTACTGGGCAATCAGCCCCAGCATTTT	CASSLLQGLLGNQPQHF
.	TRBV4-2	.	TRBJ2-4	TGTGCCAGCAGCCAAGATCCGGGGGGCGGACCCAAAAACATTCAGTACTTC	CASSQDPGGGPKNIQYF
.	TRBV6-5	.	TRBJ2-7	TGTGCTAGCTCAGGGGCCTTTTACGAGCAGTACTTC	CASSGAFYEQYF
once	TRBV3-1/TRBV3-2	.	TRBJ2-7	TGTGCCAGCAGCCCACGCCTAGGTTCGGTCCAGTACTTC	CASSPRLGSVQYF
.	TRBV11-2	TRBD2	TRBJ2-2	TGTGCCAGCAGCTTAGGCGGACTAGCTAGAACCGGGGAGCTGTTTTTT	CASSLGGLARTGELFF
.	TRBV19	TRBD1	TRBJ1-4	TGTGCCAGTAGTACTGACAGGGGTAAAGAAAAACTGTTTTTT	CASSTDRGKEKLFF
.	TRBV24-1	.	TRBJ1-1	TGTGCCACCAGTGAGGGCAGGGTGATTCCCACTGAAGCTTTCTTT	CATSEGRVIPTEAFF
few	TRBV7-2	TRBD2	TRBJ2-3	TGTGCCAGCAGCCAATCCGGGACTAGGGGGGATACGCAGTATTTT	CASSQSGTRGDTQYF
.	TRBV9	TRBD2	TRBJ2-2	TGTGCCAGCAGCCCCCGATTGCCGGGACTAGCGGGATTCACCGGGGAGCTGTTTTTT	CASSPRLPGLAGFTGELFF
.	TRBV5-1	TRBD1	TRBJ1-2	TGCGCCAGCAGCCCGGGCGGAGGGGGCGACTATGGCTACACCTTC	CASSPGGGGDYGYTF
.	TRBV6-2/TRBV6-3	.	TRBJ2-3	TGTGCCAGCAGTCGGACATATAGCACAGATACGCAGTATTTT	CASSRTYSTDTQYF
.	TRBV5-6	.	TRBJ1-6	TGTGCCAGCAGTCCCTCAGATCGGGGGGATGGTTCACCCCTCCACTTT	CASSPSDRGDGSPLHF
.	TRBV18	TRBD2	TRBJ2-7	TGTGCCAGCTCACCGACCATAGGACTAGCCGAGCAGTACTTC	CASSPTIGLAEQYF
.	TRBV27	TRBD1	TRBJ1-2	TGTGCCAGCAGCCAACAGGGGGGCCTCTATGGCTACACCTTC	CASSQQGGLYGYTF
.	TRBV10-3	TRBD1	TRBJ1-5	TGTGCCATCAGTGAGTCTTATTCCGAGACAGGGTATTGGCAGCCCCAGCATTTT	CAISESYSETGYWQPQHF
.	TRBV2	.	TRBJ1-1	TGTGCCAGCAGTGAACGCAGGAACACTGAAGCTTTCTTT	CASSERRNTEAFF
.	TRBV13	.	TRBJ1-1	TGTGCCAGCAGCGTACAGGGAAAGACGACTGAAGCTTTCTTT	CASSVQGKTTEAFF
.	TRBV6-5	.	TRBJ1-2	TGTGCCAGCAGCCCACAGGGCAACTATGGCTACACCTTC	CASSPQGNYGYTF
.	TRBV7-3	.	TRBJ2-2	TGTGCCAGCAGCTTCCGGAACACCGGGGAGCTGTTTTTT	CASSFRNTGELFF
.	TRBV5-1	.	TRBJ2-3	TGCGCCAGCAGCGTAAACGGAGGCTTGGCAGATACGCAGTATTTT	CASSVNGGLADTQYF
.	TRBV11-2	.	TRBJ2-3	TGTGCCAGCAGCTTTGGTTTAACAGCCACAGATACGCAGTATTTT	CASSFGLTATDTQYF
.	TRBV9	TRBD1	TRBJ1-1	TGTGCCAGCAGCCCGCCGGGACAGATGAACACTGAAGCTTTCTTT	CASSPPGQMNTEAFF
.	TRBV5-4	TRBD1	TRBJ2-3	TGTGCCAGCAGCGGGACAGAAGCCACAGATACGCAGTATTTT	CASSGTEATDTQYF
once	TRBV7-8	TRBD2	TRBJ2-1	TGTGCCAGCAGGATTGGGGCTAGCGGCTACAATGAGCAGTTCTTC	CASRIGASGYNEQFF
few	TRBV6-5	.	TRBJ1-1	TGTGCCAGCAGCCGAGAAATGAACACTGAAGCTTTCTTT	CASSREMNTEAFF
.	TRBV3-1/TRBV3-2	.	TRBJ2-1	TGTGCCAGCAGCCAACCGGGACTGACCTACAATGAGCAGTTCTTC	CASSQPGLTYNEQFF
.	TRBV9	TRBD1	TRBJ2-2	TGTGCCAGCACCCGGACAGGGCCCAACACCGGGGAGCTGTTTTTT	CASTRTGPNTGELFF
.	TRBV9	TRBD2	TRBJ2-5	TGTGCCAGCAGCGAGGGACTAGCGTTTCAAGAGACCCAGTACTTC	CASSEGLAFQETQYF
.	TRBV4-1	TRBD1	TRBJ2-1	TGCGCCAGCAGCCAGGGACAGGGGGGGTACTACAATGAGCAGTTCTTC	CASSQGQGGYYNEQFF
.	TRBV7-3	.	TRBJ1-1	TGTGCCAGCAGCTCGAACGGGCAGGGCGAAGCTTTCTTT	CASSSNGQGEAFF
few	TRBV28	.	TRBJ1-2	TGTGCCAGCAGTTCCTCCCGAACAGGGTATGGCTACACCTTC	CASSSSRTGYGYTF
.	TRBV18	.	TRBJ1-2	TGTGCCAGCTCACCACCGGCAGGGGAGGGCTACACCTTC	CASSPPAGEGYTF
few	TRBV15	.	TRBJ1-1	TGTGCCACCAGCAGTAATTTTGGGGGGGCGACTGAAGCTTTCTTT	CATSSNFGGATEAFF
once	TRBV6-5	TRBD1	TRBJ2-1	TGTGCCAGCAGGGAGGACAGGGGGAACAATGAGCAGTTCTTC	CASREDRGNNEQFF
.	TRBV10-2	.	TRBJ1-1	TGCGCCAGCAGTGAGTCCCTCACTGAAGCTTTCTTT	CASSESLTEAFF
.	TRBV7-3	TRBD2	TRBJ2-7	TGTGCCAGCAGCTTAACCGGTGCTAGCGGGAGGGGGTACGAGCAGTACTTC	CASSLTGASGRGYEQYF
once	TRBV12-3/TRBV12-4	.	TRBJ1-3	TGTGCCATGAGCTCTGGAAACACCATATATTTT	CAMSSGNTIYF
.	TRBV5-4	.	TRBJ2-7	TGTGCCAGCAGCTTCGTACAGGGAAGGAACGAGCAGTACTTC	CASSFVQGRNEQYF
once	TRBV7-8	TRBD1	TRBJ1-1	TGTGCCAGCAGCTTAGCCCCCCGAAAGGGACAGGGGAGGACTGAAGCTTTCTTT	CASSLAPRKGQGRTEAFF
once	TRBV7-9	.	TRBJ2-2	TGTGCCAGCAGCTCCCTTACTACCAACACCGGGGAGCTGTTTTTT	CASSSLTTNTGELFF
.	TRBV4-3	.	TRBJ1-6	TGCGCCAGCAGCCAGGCCGGGACGGGGACTTGGGGGTGGTCACCCCTCCACTTT	CASSQAGTGTWGWSPLHF
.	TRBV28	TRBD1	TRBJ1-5	TGTGCCAGCATAGGGGGACAGATCAATCAGCCCCAGCATTTT	CASIGGQINQPQHF